The 10 T cell receptor beta chains below come from one sample, sequenced in a study of blood T cell repertoires in COVID-19. TCRdb's copy holds only in-frame clones and misses some; the assay was immunoSEQ multiplex PCR. The sample includes around 68,000 clones, 65% to 80% of them seen just once. The sequenced sample was peripheral blood. Every receptor here comes from a woman aged 50 to 65 with acute or convalescent COVID-19.

The chain recombines TRBV6-6 with TRBJ2-2; 13 positions agree with TRBD2. Trimming took 7 bases from V and 3 from J; bases not matched to a gene: 5. Germline V gene lookup returns CDR1 MNHNY and CDR2 SVGAGI (reference sequence). CDR3 length: 16 residues. Here the CDR3 reads CASTGLAGVYTGELFF. CDR3 in DNA: TGTGCCAGCACCGGACTAGCGGGGGTGTACACCGGGGAGCTGTTTTTT.

The V gene is TRBV4-3, the J gene TRBJ2-1; 8 bases align to TRBD1. With V trimmed by 3 bases and J by 6 bases, 7 bases remained unmatched. CDR1 is LGHNA, CDR2 YSLEER, per germline. This CDR3 is built from 15 residues. The DNA of the CDR3 is TGCGCCAGCAGCCAGACGGACAGGGCAAGCAATGAGCAGTTCTTC. Translated, it gives CASSQTDRASNEQFF.

J is TRBJ1-5 and V is TRBV7-9, with 9 nucleotides matching TRBD1. Germline CDR1 reads SEHNR; CDR2 reads FQNEAQ (reference sequence). This CDR3 is built from 16 residues. V lost 1 base to trimming and J lost 3 bases; unmatched junction nucleotides: 4. The CDR3 sequence: CASSLGQGEYNQPQHF. CDR3 nucleotides: TGTGCCAGCAGCTTAGGACAGGGGGAATACAATCAGCCCCAGCATTTT.

This chain connects TRBV5-1 to TRBJ2-7; the D is unclear. The CDR3 sequence is 16 residues long. V lost 2 bases to trimming and J lost 2 bases, with 17 bases between them. Germline lookup yields CDR1 SGHRS and CDR2 YFSETQ. CDR3: CASSLAINGLPYEQYF. Written as DNA, the CDR3 is TGCGCCAGCAGCTTAGCCATTAATGGTCTGCCCTACGAGCAGTACTTC.

This chain connects TRBV4-1 to TRBJ2-3; weak D call: TRBD1 (6 bases). The CDR3 consists of 16 residues. V gave up 1 base and J gave up 5 bases, with 16 bases separating them. Germline loops: CDR1 MGHRA, CDR2 YSYEKL. CDR3 sequence: CASSQGSRGMVDTQYF. The CDR3 DNA follows: TGCGCCAGCAGCCAAGGTTCCAGGGGAATGGTAGATACGCAGTATTTT.

This chain joins TRBV25-1 and TRBJ1-3; D remains ambiguous. The CDR3 is 15 residues long. V was cut by 4 bases and J by 2 bases, with 12 bases left in between. CDR1 is MGHDK, CDR2 SYGVNS, per germline. The CDR3 nucleotides read TGTGCCAGCAGTGGCTTCCACGGGGCTGGAAACACCATATATTTT. It yields the protein CASSGFHGAGNTIYF.

The rearrangement uses TRBV24-1 and TRBJ1-3, with D perhaps matching TRBD1 (5 bases). The germline CDR1 and CDR2 sequences are KGHDR and SFDVKD. V was trimmed by 8 bases and J by 0 bases, leaving 13 bases between them. The CDR3 contains 15 residues. In nucleotides, the CDR3 is TGTGCCACCACCGGAGAACAGGCCTCTGGAAACACCATATATTTT. Translation gives CATTGEQASGNTIYF.

This chain uses TRBV29-1 with TRBJ2-7; TRBD1 matches 8 bases. Looked up from germline, CDR1 is SQVTM and CDR2 is ANQGSEA. The CDR3 spans 14 residues. The J segment lost 0 bases and the V segment lost 6 bases, leaving 7 bases of the junction unmatched. CDR3 in amino acids: CSVAGTGFSYEQYF. The CDR3, as DNA: TGCAGCGTCGCCGGGACAGGCTTCTCCTACGAGCAGTACTTC.

This clone has just a few counts. The chain employs TRBV10-1 and TRBJ2-2; D is unresolved. In germline, CDR1 is WNHNN, CDR2 SYGVQD (reference sequence). This CDR3 region has 18 residues. Trimming left V 7 bases short and J 2 bases short, with 23 bases between. The CDR3 nucleotides are TGCGCCAGCACCAACCCTCTGGGCAGCACCTCCAACACCGGGGAGCTGTTTTTT. Amino acids: CASTNPLGSTSNTGELFF.

The chain recombines TRBV5-1 with TRBJ2-2, with TRBD1 matching over 9 bases. The CDR3 is made up of 15 amino acids. Trimming cost V 2 bases and J 5 bases; bases outside gene matches: 4. Germline lookup yields CDR1 SGHRS and CDR2 YFSETQ. Here the CDR3 reads CASSFGTGITGELFF. The CDR3 DNA is TGCGCCAGCAGCTTTGGGACAGGGATTACCGGGGAGCTGTTTTTT.